What follows are 20 T cell receptor beta chains derived from one specimen sequenced in a study of identical twins. Each CDR3 protein is one row after TCRdb ran MiXCR on the 5' RACE reads. Of roughly 720,000 distinct CDR3 sequences detected, approximately 18% appear once; the ten largest clones hold 13%. These same data were also listed under a study on T cells expressing NK-cell markers.

What was sequenced was PBMCs. These receptors were obtained from a woman between 18 and 29 years old in good health.

The V and J genes are TRBV12-3 or TRBV12-4 and TRBJ2-1; 7 bases agree with TRBD1. This CDR3 comprises 14 residues. J gave up 9 bases and V 6 bases, and 11 bases lay outside the gene matches. The CDR3 DNA sequence: TGTGCCAGCAGCTCAGGGGGTAGTAGGCGTGAGCAGTTCTTC. As protein: CASSSGGSRREQFF.

In DNA form, the CDR3 reads TGTGCCAGTAGTGACAGGGACTATGGCTACACCTTC. Amino acids: CASSDRDYGYTF. The chain is built from TRBV19 and TRBJ1-2; 7 nucleotides align to TRBD1. Germline lookup yields CDR1 LNHDA and CDR2 SQIVND (reference sequence). The V gene end was trimmed by 5 bases and the J gene end by 3 bases; junction bases not matched to a gene: 0. CDR3 size: 12 residues. Using reference TRBV19 and TRBJ1-2 for the parts outside the CDR3, the full variable domain is DGGITQSPKYLFRKEGQNVTLSCEQNLNHDAMYWYRQDPGQGLRLIYYSQIVNDFQKGDIAEGYSVSREKKESFPLTVTSAQKNPTAFYLCASSDRDYGYTFGSGTRLTVV.

This clonotype was counted a few times. The chain has TRBV10-3 and TRBJ1-1; 8 bases map to TRBD1. The CDR3 totals 14 residues. Looked up from germline, CDR1 is ENHRY and CDR2 is SYGVKD. The V gene end was trimmed by 7 bases and the J gene end by 3 bases; junction bases not matched to a gene: 7. The CDR3 DNA sequence: TGTGCCATCACCAGACAGGGACAGGACACTGAAGCTTTCTTT. Its protein product is CAITRQGQDTEAFF.

The chain is built from TRBV20-1 and TRBJ2-3; TRBD2 agrees at 10 bases. Germline V lookup: CDR1 DFQATT, CDR2 SNEGSKA (reference sequence). With 6 bases clipped from V and 4 bases from J, the junction kept 7 bases outside the gene matches. The CDR3 extends over 14 amino acids. CDR3 sequence: CSAEIAGGSDTQYF. The CDR3 DNA reads TGCAGTGCCGAAATAGCGGGAGGATCAGATACGCAGTATTTT.

A few counts support this clonotype. The chain joins TRBV20-1 to TRBJ1-1; D not resolved. The CDR3 consists of 13 residues. Trimming left V 2 bases short and J 2 bases short, with 9 bases between. Germline V gene lookup returns CDR1 DFQATT and CDR2 SNEGSKA (reference sequence). CDR3: CSARIQLNTEAFF. CDR3 bases: TGCAGTGCTAGAATCCAGCTTAACACTGAAGCTTTCTTT.

The chain links TRBV5-6 to TRBJ2-3, with 9 nucleotides matching TRBD2. The CDR3 length is 17 residues. Germline V gene data show CDR1 as SGHDT and CDR2 as YYEEEE. The junction had 9 bases not matched to a gene; V was cut back by 1 base and J by 3 bases. CDR3 nucleotide sequence: TGTGCCAGCAGCTTGCCGGGGCGGGGGGGCCTAACAGATACGCAGTATTTT. As protein: CASSLPGRGGLTDTQYF.

This clonotype was seen a handful of times. The chain employs TRBV12-5 and TRBJ2-3; D unclear. This CDR3 contains 11 residues. The V gene lost 6 bases and the J gene lost 3 bases, with 4 bases spanning the gap. CDR1 and CDR2 from the germline V gene are LGHNT and FRNRAP. In DNA, the CDR3 is TGTGCTAGTGGGCCAACAGATACGCAGTATTTT. As protein: CASGPTDTQYF.

This clonotype was found once. The chain joins TRBV5-6 to TRBJ2-7; 7 bases are a match to TRBD2. With V trimmed by 5 bases and J by 7 bases, 3 bases remained unmatched. Germline V gene sequence: CDR1 SGHDT, CDR2 YYEEEE. There are 11 residues in the CDR3. CDR3 in amino acids: CASRHSGEQYF. In DNA form, the CDR3 reads TGTGCCAGCAGACATAGCGGGGAGCAGTACTTC.

The chain uses TRBV27 and TRBJ1-1; no reliable D call. CDR1 and CDR2 (germline): MNHEY, SMNVEV (reference sequence). This CDR3 region has 14 residues. Between the trimmed V and J ends, which lost 8 bases and 1 base, there was a span of 14 bases. The CDR3 DNA is TGTGCCAGCGCTAGGCGGGTTTCGAACACTGAAGCTTTCTTT. Translating gives CASARRVSNTEAFF.

This CDR3 reads CASPGTSGKREQYF. DNA for the CDR3: TGTGCCAGCCCGGGGACTAGCGGAAAGAGGGAGCAGTACTTC. The rearrangement joins TRBV6-1 to TRBJ2-7; 11 bases are a match to TRBD2. The CDR3 runs 14 residues. The V gene end was trimmed by 8 bases and the J gene end by 7 bases; junction bases not matched to a gene: 10. The V gene's germline CDR1 is MNHNS and CDR2 SASEGT.

This chain connects TRBV20-1 to TRBJ2-7; D possibly corresponds to TRBD2 (5 bases). The CDR3 spans 15 residues. The ends were cut back, 0 bases at V and 6 bases at J, with 18 bases in the middle. Germline assignment: CDR1 DFQATT and CDR2 SNEGSKA (reference sequence). The CDR3 spells CSARDPWRQSGEQYF. For the CDR3, the DNA is TGCAGTGCTAGAGATCCCTGGAGGCAGTCGGGCGAGCAGTACTTC.

J is TRBJ1-2 and V is TRBV7-2; D uncertain. CDR1 and CDR2 from the germline V gene are SGHTA and FQGNSA. This CDR3 spans 13 amino acids. Trimming shortened V by 5 bases and J by 8 bases, and 15 bases separated the two germline ends. The CDR3 is CASSPLFGGGYTF. The DNA of the CDR3 is TGTGCCAGCAGCCCCCTTTTCGGTGGAGGCTACACCTTC.

V usage is TRBV2 and J usage is TRBJ1-1; 8 nucleotides line up with TRBD1. Germline V gene lookup returns CDR1 SNHLY and CDR2 FYNNEI. The CDR3 totals 13 residues. The ends lost 6 bases at V and 4 bases at J; junction bases unmatched: 4. The CDR3 here is CASRQGASTEAFF. The DNA of the CDR3 is TGTGCCAGCAGGCAGGGGGCGAGCACTGAAGCTTTCTTT.

This clonotype occurred a few times. The chain uses TRBV20-1 and TRBJ2-5; 10 nucleotides line up with TRBD2. CDR3 length: 15 amino acids. J gave up 5 bases and V 6 bases, and 12 bases lay outside the gene matches. The germline V gene has CDR1 DFQATT and CDR2 SNEGSKA (reference sequence). The CDR3 here is CSAPKGLAPGETQYF. The CDR3 DNA is TGCAGTGCCCCCAAGGGACTAGCGCCTGGGGAGACCCAGTACTTC.

This clonotype came up many times. The chain carries TRBV12-3 or TRBV12-4 and TRBJ2-4; D uncertain. This CDR3 spans 12 amino acids. The ends were cut back, 1 base at V and 5 bases at J, with 3 bases in the middle. The CDR3 is CASSLEENIQYF. CDR3 bases: TGTGCCAGCAGTTTAGAAGAAAACATTCAGTACTTC.

The chain carries TRBV7-2 and TRBJ2-3; D is perhaps TRBD2 (6 bases). Germline V gene data show CDR1 as SGHTA and CDR2 as FQGNSA. The CDR3 is 16 residues long. V lost 3 bases and J lost 1, with 14 bases in between. This CDR3 is CASSFSGLSRTDTQYF. The CDR3 nucleotides read TGTGCCAGCAGCTTTTCAGGACTATCTCGCACAGATACGCAGTATTTT.

The chain joins TRBV4-3 to TRBJ2-7, with D maybe TRBD2 (5 bases). The CDR3 runs to 13 residues. Trimming took 0 bases from V and 5 from J, leaving 8 bases between them. Germline lookup yields CDR1 LGHNA and CDR2 YSLEER. The CDR3 sequence is CASSQELGDEQYF. The CDR3 coding sequence is TGCGCCAGCAGCCAAGAGTTGGGAGACGAGCAGTACTTC.

This clonotype was counted between two and nine times. The chain has TRBV12-3 or TRBV12-4 and TRBJ2-6; D remains ambiguous. This CDR3 contains 17 residues. Trimming cost V 6 bases and J 1 base, with 16 bases left between them. CDR3 amino acids: CASSPSPWVSGANVLTF. CDR3 coding DNA: TGTGCCAGCAGCCCCTCGCCGTGGGTGTCTGGGGCCAACGTCCTGACTTTC.

This chain uses TRBV6-5 with TRBJ1-1; 8 bases agree with TRBD1. The CDR3 runs 15 residues. CDR1 is MNHEY and CDR2 is SVGAGI in the germline V gene. V was pared by 1 base and J by 4 bases, with 5 bases of the junction left unmatched. The CDR3 sequence: CASSYLDRGGTEAFF. CDR3 nucleotide sequence: TGTGCCAGCAGTTACTTAGACAGGGGAGGCACTGAAGCTTTCTTT.

This clonotype came up once. The junction and the germline gene differ at one end; a read error may be behind it. The V gene is TRBV7-3, the J gene TRBJ2-1; the D gene is possibly TRBD2 (6 bases). This CDR3 is 15 amino acids long. In germline, CDR1 is SGHTA, CDR2 FQGTGA. The CDR3 coding sequence is TGTGCTAGCAGCCCCGGGAGCCAGGGCTACAATGAGCAGTTCTTC. Translation gives CASSPGSQGYNEQFF.